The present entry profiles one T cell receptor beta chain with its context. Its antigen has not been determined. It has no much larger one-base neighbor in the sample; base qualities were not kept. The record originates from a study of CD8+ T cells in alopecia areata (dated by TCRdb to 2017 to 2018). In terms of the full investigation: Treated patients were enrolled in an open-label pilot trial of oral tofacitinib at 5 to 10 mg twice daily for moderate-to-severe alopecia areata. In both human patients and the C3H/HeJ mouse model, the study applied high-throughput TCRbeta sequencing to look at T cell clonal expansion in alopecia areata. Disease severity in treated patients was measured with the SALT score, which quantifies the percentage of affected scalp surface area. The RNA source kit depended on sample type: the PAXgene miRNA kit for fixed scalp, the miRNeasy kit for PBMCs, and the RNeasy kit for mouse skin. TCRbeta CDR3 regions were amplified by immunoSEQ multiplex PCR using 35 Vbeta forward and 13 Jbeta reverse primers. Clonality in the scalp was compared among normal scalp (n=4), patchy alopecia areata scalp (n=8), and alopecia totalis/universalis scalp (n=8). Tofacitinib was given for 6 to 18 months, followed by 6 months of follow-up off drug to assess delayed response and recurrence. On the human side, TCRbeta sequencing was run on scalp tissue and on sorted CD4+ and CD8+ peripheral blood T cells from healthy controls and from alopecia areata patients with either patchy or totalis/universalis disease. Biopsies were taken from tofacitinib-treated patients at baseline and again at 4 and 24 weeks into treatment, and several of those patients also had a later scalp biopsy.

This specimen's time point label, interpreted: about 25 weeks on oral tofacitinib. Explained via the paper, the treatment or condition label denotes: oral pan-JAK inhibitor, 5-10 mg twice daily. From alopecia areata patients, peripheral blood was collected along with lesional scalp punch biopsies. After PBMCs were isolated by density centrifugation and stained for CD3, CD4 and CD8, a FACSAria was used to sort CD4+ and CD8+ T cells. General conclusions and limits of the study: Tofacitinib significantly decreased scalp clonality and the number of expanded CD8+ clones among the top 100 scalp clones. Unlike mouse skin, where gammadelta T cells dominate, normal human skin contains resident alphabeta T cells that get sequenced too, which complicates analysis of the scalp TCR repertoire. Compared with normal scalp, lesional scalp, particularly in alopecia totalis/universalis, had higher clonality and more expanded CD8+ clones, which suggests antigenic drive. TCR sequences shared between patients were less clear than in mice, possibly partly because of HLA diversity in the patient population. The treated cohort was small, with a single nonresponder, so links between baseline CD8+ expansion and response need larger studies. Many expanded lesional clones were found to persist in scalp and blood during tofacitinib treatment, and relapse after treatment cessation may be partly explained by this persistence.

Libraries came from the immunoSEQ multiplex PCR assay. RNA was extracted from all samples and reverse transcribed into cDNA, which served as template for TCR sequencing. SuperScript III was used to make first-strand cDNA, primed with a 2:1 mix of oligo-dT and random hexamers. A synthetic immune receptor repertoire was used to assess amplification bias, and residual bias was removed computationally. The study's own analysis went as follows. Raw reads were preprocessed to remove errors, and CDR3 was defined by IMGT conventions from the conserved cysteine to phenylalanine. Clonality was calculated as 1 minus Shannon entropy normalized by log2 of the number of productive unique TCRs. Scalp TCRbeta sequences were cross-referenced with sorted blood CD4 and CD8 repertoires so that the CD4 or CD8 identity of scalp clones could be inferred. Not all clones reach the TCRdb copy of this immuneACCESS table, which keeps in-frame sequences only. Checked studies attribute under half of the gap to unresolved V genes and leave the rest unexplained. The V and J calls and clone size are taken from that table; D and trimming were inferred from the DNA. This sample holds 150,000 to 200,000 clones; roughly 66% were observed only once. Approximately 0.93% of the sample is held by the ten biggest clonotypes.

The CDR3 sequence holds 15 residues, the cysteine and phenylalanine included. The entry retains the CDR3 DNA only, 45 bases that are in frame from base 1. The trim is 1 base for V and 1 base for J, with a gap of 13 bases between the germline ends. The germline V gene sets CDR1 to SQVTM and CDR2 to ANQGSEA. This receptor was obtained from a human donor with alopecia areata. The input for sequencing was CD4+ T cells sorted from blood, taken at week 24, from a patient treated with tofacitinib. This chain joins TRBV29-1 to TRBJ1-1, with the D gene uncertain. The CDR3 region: CSVEVWRQWNTEAFF. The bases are TGCAGCGTTGAAGTGTGGCGGCAGTGGAACACTGAAGCTTTCTTT.